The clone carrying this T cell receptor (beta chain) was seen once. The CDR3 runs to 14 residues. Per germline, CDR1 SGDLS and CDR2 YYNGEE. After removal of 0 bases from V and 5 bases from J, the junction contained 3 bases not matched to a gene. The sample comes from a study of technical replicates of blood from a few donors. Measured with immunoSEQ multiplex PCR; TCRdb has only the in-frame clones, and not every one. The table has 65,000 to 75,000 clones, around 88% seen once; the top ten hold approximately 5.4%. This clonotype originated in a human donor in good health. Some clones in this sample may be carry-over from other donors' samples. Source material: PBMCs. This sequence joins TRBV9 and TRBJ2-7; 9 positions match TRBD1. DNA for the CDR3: TGTGCCAGCAGCGTAGGGACAGGGGTCCACGAGCAGTACTTC. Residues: CASSVGTGVHEQYF.